The 32 T cell receptor beta chains below all came from one sample that was sequenced in a study of cytomegalovirus exposure and HLA in healthy donors. Assay: immunoSEQ multiplex PCR; the TCRdb copy retains only in-frame clones and omits some. Counted here are approximately 80,000 clones, approximately 94% occurring once; the ten biggest clones make up 3.5% to 4%. Sequenced sample: PBMCs. All receptors come from a woman aged 30 to 39 in good health and CMV-seronegative.

V gene TRBV13 combines with J gene TRBJ2-1; 9 bases fit TRBD2. This CDR3 contains 16 residues. Germline-derived CDR1 and CDR2 are PRHDT and FYEKMQ (reference sequence). V was clipped by 3 bases and J by 7 bases; unmatched bases: 10. The CDR3 here is CASSLVGAGGPNEQFF. DNA for the CDR3: TGTGCCAGCAGCTTGGTCGGGGCGGGAGGGCCAAATGAGCAGTTCTTC.

CDR3 loop: CASSVGGTSFAEQYF. The CDR3, as DNA: TGTGCCAGCAGCGTAGGAGGGACTAGCTTTGCCGAGCAGTACTTC. This sequence joins TRBV9 and TRBJ2-7; the match to TRBD2 covers 9 bases. V lost 0 bases and J lost 6; bases outside the gene matches: 7. The CDR3 runs 15 residues. Germline V gene data show CDR1 as SGDLS and CDR2 as YYNGEE.

This chain joins TRBV10-3 and TRBJ1-1; 7 nucleotides agree with TRBD1. Germline loops: CDR1 ENHRY, CDR2 SYGVKD. V lost 3 bases, J lost 0 bases, and 4 bases stayed unmatched. The CDR3 sequence is 15 residues long. The CDR3 region has the DNA TGTGCCATCAGTGAAGCGACAGGGATGAACACTGAAGCTTTCTTT. This sequence encodes CAISEATGMNTEAFF.

This clone was observed once. The chain recombines TRBV7-9 with TRBJ2-3; TRBD2 matches 9 bases. Germline CDR1 reads SEHNR; CDR2 reads FQNEAQ (reference sequence). The CDR3 is 13 residues long. Trimming took 5 bases from V and 10 from J; bases not matched to a gene: 7. CDR3 DNA: TGTGCCAGCAGCGCCGGGACTAGCTGGGCGCAGTATTTT. It codes for CASSAGTSWAQYF.

The CDR3: CAWTDRGTETQYF. CDR3 DNA sequence: TGTGCCTGGACCGACAGGGGGACAGAGACCCAGTACTTC. V and J are TRBV30 and TRBJ2-5; 9 bases line up with TRBD1. Unmatched junction bases numbered 4, after V lost 4 bases and J lost 4 bases. Germline loops: CDR1 GTSNPN, CDR2 SVGIG (reference sequence). The CDR3 totals 13 residues.

The chain uses TRBV18 and TRBJ2-7; a possible D gene is TRBD2 (5 bases). The V gene lost 8 bases and the J gene lost 2 bases, with 25 bases spanning the gap. The germline gives CDR1 KGHSH, CDR2 LQKENI. This CDR3 has 17 amino acids. CDR3 sequence (DNA): TGTGCCAGCCCGTCGGCGGGCCGACCCGAAAGCCCCTACGAGCAGTACTTC. It encodes CASPSAGRPESPYEQYF.

The J gene is TRBJ1-6, the V gene TRBV20-1; no definite D call. From germline, CDR1 is DFQATT and CDR2 SNEGSKA (reference sequence). The ends were cut back, 1 base at V and 18 bases at J, with 13 bases in the middle. This CDR3 region has 11 residues. In DNA form, the CDR3 reads TGCAGTGCTAGAGTGGAGTCCCTCAGCCACTTT. Translating it yields CSARVESLSHF.

The V and J genes are TRBV27 and TRBJ2-7; D not certain. Per the germline V gene, CDR1 is MNHEY and CDR2 is SMNVEV (reference sequence). The CDR3 covers 11 residues. V dropped 6 bases and J dropped 1 base, with 4 bases sitting between them. The CDR3 region has the DNA TGTGCCAGCAGGGCATCCTACGAGCAGTACTTC. Its protein is CASRASYEQYF.

This sequence joins TRBV9 and TRBJ2-7; TRBD1 aligns across 8 bases. The ends lost 6 bases at V and 6 bases at J; junction bases unmatched: 11. This CDR3 comprises 14 residues. Germline loops: CDR1 SGDLS, CDR2 YYNGEE. CDR3 sequence reads: CASKSMDRAGEQYF. The CDR3 DNA reads TGTGCCAGCAAGTCGATGGACAGGGCGGGCGAGCAGTACTTC.

V is TRBV4-2 and J is TRBJ2-3, with D possibly matching TRBD1 (7 bases). Germline V gene data show CDR1 as LGHNA and CDR2 as YNFKEQ. V lost 0 bases and J 4 bases, leaving 17 bases between the germline ends. The length of the CDR3 is 17 residues. CDR3: CASSQDHGRGAADTQYF. The CDR3 coding sequence is TGTGCCAGCAGCCAAGATCACGGCAGGGGGGCGGCAGATACGCAGTATTTT.

The chain links TRBV5-1 to TRBJ2-7, with 8 bases fitting TRBD1. This CDR3 region has 13 residues. The V gene's germline CDR1 is SGHRS and CDR2 YFSETQ. J lost 3 bases, V lost 4 bases, and 3 bases had no gene match. This CDR3 reads CASSGGQGYEQYF. In nucleotides, the CDR3 is TGCGCCAGCAGCGGCGGACAGGGCTACGAGCAGTACTTC. Combining the CDR3 with reference TRBV5-1 and TRBJ2-7 gives the whole variable domain KAGVTQTPRYLIKTRGQQVTLSCSPISGHRSVSWYQQTPGQGLQFLFEYFSETQRNKGNFPGRFSGRQFSNSRSEMNVSTLELGDSALYLCASSGGQGYEQYFGPGTRLTVT.

The V gene is TRBV19, the J gene TRBJ1-1; TRBD1 agrees at 7 bases. Unmatched junction bases numbered 4, after V lost 6 bases and J lost 3 bases. CDR1 and CDR2 (germline): LNHDA, SQIVND (reference sequence). This CDR3 contains 13 residues. CDR3 region: CASRPDRDTEAFF. CDR3 DNA: TGTGCCAGTAGACCCGACAGGGACACTGAAGCTTTCTTT.

The CDR3 DNA is TGTGCCAGCAGCGTGACGGGTGAATCCGGAAACACCATATATTTT. It encodes CASSVTGESGNTIYF. The chain couples TRBV9 to TRBJ1-3; D remains unclear. Trimming took 2 bases from V and 4 from J, leaving 13 bases between them. The CDR3 totals 15 residues. Germline V gene data show CDR1 as SGDLS and CDR2 as YYNGEE.

This clone was detected a few times. The chain recombines TRBV2 with TRBJ1-3; unclear D gene. V gave up 5 bases and J gave up 0 bases, with 11 bases separating them. The CDR3 has 15 amino acids. Germline V gene data show CDR1 as SNHLY and CDR2 as FYNNEI. CDR3 bases: TGTGCCAGCAGTCAAACAGCTCTCTCTGGAAACACCATATATTTT. Its protein product is CASSQTALSGNTIYF.

J is TRBJ2-2 and V is TRBV2; weak D call: TRBD1 (5 bases). Germline loops: CDR1 SNHLY, CDR2 FYNNEI. This CDR3 is built from 14 residues. V was shortened by 5 bases and J by 1 base, with 8 bases between the two germline ends. CDR3: CASSPRENTGELFF. In DNA, the CDR3 is TGTGCCAGCAGTCCCAGGGAGAACACCGGGGAGCTGTTTTTT.

The chain links TRBV6-5 to TRBJ2-2, with a possible D match to TRBD1 (5 bases). V was cut by 5 bases and J by 7 bases, with 17 bases left in between. Germline V gene lookup returns CDR1 MNHEY and CDR2 SVGAGI. There are 15 residues in the CDR3. CDR3 sequence (DNA): TGTGCCAGCAGTAGGGGTGGGCCAGGAGTCGGGGAGCTGTTTTTT. Residues: CASSRGGPGVGELFF.

V and J are TRBV5-1 and TRBJ2-4, with TRBD2 matching 10 bases. The V gene end was trimmed by 6 bases and the J gene end by 7 bases; junction bases not matched to a gene: 7. The CDR3 runs to 14 residues. Germline-derived CDR1 and CDR2 are SGHRS and YFSETQ. CDR3 sequence reads: CASNLAGVGNIQYF. The CDR3 nucleotides are TGCGCCAGCAACCTAGCGGGAGTGGGGAACATTCAGTACTTC.

This chain joins TRBV11-2 and TRBJ1-3; tentative D call: TRBD1 (5 bases). The length of the CDR3 is 17 residues. Germline CDR1 reads SGHAT; CDR2 reads FQNNGV. Trimming removed 8 bases from V and 4 bases from J, with 24 bases in between. CDR3 nucleotides: TGTGCCAGCGACCATCGGGCCCGGGAGACAGCGGGAAACACCATATATTTT. Amino acid sequence: CASDHRARETAGNTIYF.

V usage is TRBV7-2 and J usage is TRBJ2-2, with TRBD2 matching 8 bases. V was clipped by 3 bases and J by 7 bases; unmatched bases: 10. There are 16 residues in the CDR3. Germline-derived CDR1 and CDR2 are SGHTA and FQGNSA. Here the CDR3 reads CASSFFYSGGIGELFF. The CDR3 nucleotides are TGTGCCAGCAGCTTTTTTTACTCGGGAGGGATCGGGGAGCTGTTTTTT.

The V call is TRBV19, the J call TRBJ2-5; tentatively, D is TRBD1 (7 bases). This CDR3 is built from 18 residues. Trimming removed 3 bases from V and 1 base from J, with 21 bases in between. Germline CDR1 reads LNHDA; CDR2 reads SQIVND (reference sequence). CDR3 residues: CASSIEVWRGPPQETQYF. The CDR3 nucleotides read TGTGCCAGTAGTATTGAAGTGTGGAGGGGGCCGCCCCAAGAGACCCAGTACTTC.

This clone was seen a handful of times. V gene TRBV7-2 combines with J gene TRBJ2-1; a weak D match, TRBD2 (8 bases). This CDR3 has 17 residues. Germline V lookup: CDR1 SGHTA, CDR2 FQGNSA. V was clipped by 0 bases and J by 15 bases, with 27 bases between them. DNA for the CDR3: TGTGCCAGCAGCTTAGCCGTACCGGGACTAGTCAGGGGGGATCGGTTCTTC. Translated, it gives CASSLAVPGLVRGDRFF.

The genes are TRBV13 and TRBJ2-3; TRBD1 matches 9 bases. V lost 5 bases, J lost 1 base, and 16 bases stayed unmatched. Germline V CDR1 and CDR2: PRHDT, FYEKMQ (reference sequence). There are 19 residues in the CDR3. The CDR3 spells CASSRTSRSGTGRTDTQYF. CDR3 nucleotide sequence: TGTGCCAGCAGCCGCACATCCAGATCCGGGACAGGGCGCACAGATACGCAGTATTTT.

The chain is built from TRBV5-1 and TRBJ2-7; 7 bases are a match to TRBD2. V shed 0 bases and J 3 bases; nucleotides not matched to a gene: 9. Germline loops: CDR1 SGHRS, CDR2 YFSETQ. The CDR3 consists of 16 residues. The CDR3 DNA reads TGCGCCAGCAGCTTGGGGGTTTCGGCTAGCGGCTACGAGCAGTACTTC. The encoded protein is CASSLGVSASGYEQYF.

The rearrangement uses TRBV9 and TRBJ1-4, with a weak D call TRBD1 (6 bases). This CDR3 contains 15 residues. Germline V lookup: CDR1 SGDLS, CDR2 YYNGEE. V was clipped by 6 bases and J by 4 bases, with 16 bases between them. The CDR3 sequence is CASTGRGGVNEKLFF. The CDR3 DNA sequence: TGTGCCAGCACCGGTAGAGGGGGGGTTAATGAAAAACTGTTTTTT.

The chain uses TRBV7-9 and TRBJ1-1; TRBD1 matches at 7 bases. With 3 bases clipped from V and 0 bases from J, the junction kept 1 base outside the gene matches. The CDR3 loop spans 14 amino acids. In germline, CDR1 is SEHNR, CDR2 FQNEAQ (reference sequence). The CDR3 DNA reads TGTGCCAGCAGCTTGACAGGGCTGAACACTGAAGCTTTCTTT. Protein sequence: CASSLTGLNTEAFF.

This rearrangement joins TRBV6-6 to TRBJ1-2, with 11 bases that match TRBD1. This CDR3 region has 14 residues. Germline CDR1 reads MNHNY; CDR2 reads SVGAGI (reference sequence). Unmatched junction bases numbered 3, after V lost 4 bases and J lost 5 bases. CDR3 protein: CASSFGQGAYGYTF. DNA for the CDR3: TGTGCCAGCAGTTTTGGACAGGGGGCATATGGCTACACCTTC.

The chain links TRBV18 to TRBJ1-5, with 10 bases lining up with TRBD1. Germline values: CDR1 KGHSH, CDR2 LQKENI. Losses at the gene ends were 4 bases for V and 1 base for J; bases not matched to a gene: 10. The CDR3 extends over 18 amino acids. CDR3: CASSRPGTGAGSNQPQHF. CDR3 coding DNA: TGTGCCAGCTCACGTCCCGGGACAGGGGCGGGAAGCAATCAGCCCCAGCATTTT.

The sample holds one count of this clone. The J gene is TRBJ2-7, the V gene TRBV6-5; 12 nucleotides match TRBD2. The CDR3 is made up of 14 amino acids. Per germline, CDR1 MNHEY and CDR2 SVGAGI. The trim removed 5 bases at V and 4 bases at J, leaving 3 bases unmatched. DNA of the CDR3: TGTGCCAGCAGTGAGGGACTAGCGGGTTACGAGCAGTACTTC. Translated: CASSEGLAGYEQYF.

A word on this clone: Other nucleotide sequences in the sample specify the same CDR3. V usage is TRBV19 and J usage is TRBJ1-1; possible D gene TRBD1, 5 bases. Germline values: CDR1 LNHDA, CDR2 SQIVND (reference sequence). Trimming took 3 bases from V and 2 from J, leaving 7 bases between them. The CDR3 is 13 amino acids. CDR3 nucleotides: TGTGCCAGTAGTATGGGGGGAAACACTGAAGCTTTCTTT. Translation gives CASSMGGNTEAFF.

This chain uses TRBV27 with TRBJ1-5, with D possibly matching TRBD1 (5 bases). There are 21 residues in the CDR3. Germline lookup yields CDR1 MNHEY and CDR2 SMNVEV (reference sequence). V was pared by 4 bases and J by 0 bases, with 28 bases between. CDR3 nucleotides: TGTGCCAGCAGTTCTCCTTATGGACACATTCACAGCAACTATAGCAATCAGCCCCAGCATTTT. Residues: CASSSPYGHIHSNYSNQPQHF.

J is TRBJ2-1 and V is TRBV4-1; TRBD2 agrees at 9 bases. CDR1 is MGHRA, CDR2 YSYEKL, per germline. V lost 1 base to trimming and J lost 1 base; unmatched junction nucleotides: 2. The CDR3 spans 16 residues. CDR3 nucleotide sequence: TGCGCCAGCAGCCAAGTCAGCGGGAGGTCCTACAATGAGCAGTTCTTC. The encoded protein is CASSQVSGRSYNEQFF.

The chain combines TRBV2 with TRBJ2-1; the match to TRBD2 covers 12 bases. CDR1 is SNHLY, CDR2 FYNNEI, per germline. J gave up 8 bases and V 6 bases, and 20 bases lay outside the gene matches. CDR3 length: 19 amino acids. CDR3 sequence: CASRVRGLAGRFIVDEQFF. CDR3 DNA sequence: TGTGCCAGCAGGGTTAGAGGACTAGCGGGACGGTTTATCGTTGATGAGCAGTTCTTC.